This TCR beta chain was recovered during a study of PD-1 blockade in mismatch repair-deficient tumors. Study information: Patients had around twelve mismatch repair-deficient cancer types, all previously treated and progressing. Notes on the study in general: Tumor-resident clones, often absent from pretreatment blood, expanded after pembrolizumab and then contracted.

Every patient had mismatch repair deficiency by PCR or immunohistochemistry. Three pembrolizumab responders had their TCRs sequenced. In the case of this clone: Its target is unknown.

Using immunoSEQ multiplex PCR, the repertoire was profiled, and TCRdb retains in-frame clones only, with some absent. The table includes some 130,000 clones, about 88% detected once. The CDR3 has 12 residues. The rearrangement links TRBV21-1 to TRBJ2-5. TRBV21-1 is described as a pseudogene. This TCR was sampled from an adult with mismatch repair-deficient cancer. Sequencing used peripheral blood, obtained roughly 70 weeks after starting pembrolizumab. CDR3 in amino acids: CRLPGPKETQYF. The CDR3 coding sequence is TGCCGATTACCGGGACCGAAAGAGACCCAGTACTTC.